This TCR beta chain was recorded in a study of patients and donors after allogeneic stem cell transplantation. TCRdb reprocessed the RT-PCR reads via MiXCR and lists one record per CDR3 protein. Altogether about 400,000 distinct CDR3 sequences are present, 15% to 20% being singletons, with the ten largest covering less than 9.5%. V lost 4 bases and J lost 3; bases outside the gene matches: 3. This CDR3 has 14 residues. CDR1 and CDR2 (germline): LGHDT, YNNKEL (reference sequence). Sequenced sample: blood, either unsorted or a sorted T cell fraction (not recorded which). The TCR was taken from a human donor who was either an allogeneic HSCT recipient or a stem cell or donor lymphocyte infusion donor (not recorded which). It is not recorded whose cells these are; they may come from a transplant donor. V gene TRBV3-1 combines with J gene TRBJ2-1, with 7 bases lining up with TRBD1. CDR3 amino acids: CASSLRTGYNEQFF. The CDR3 nucleotides read TGTGCCAGCAGCCTCCGGACAGGCTACAATGAGCAGTTCTTC.